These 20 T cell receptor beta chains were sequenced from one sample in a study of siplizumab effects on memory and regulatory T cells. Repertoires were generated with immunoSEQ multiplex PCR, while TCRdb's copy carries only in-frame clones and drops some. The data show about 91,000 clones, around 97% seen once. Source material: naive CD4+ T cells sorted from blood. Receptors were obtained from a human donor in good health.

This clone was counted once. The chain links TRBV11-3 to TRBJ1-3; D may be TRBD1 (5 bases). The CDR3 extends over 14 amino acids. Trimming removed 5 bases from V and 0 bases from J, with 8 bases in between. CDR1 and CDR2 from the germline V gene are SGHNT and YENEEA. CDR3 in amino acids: CASSAGNSGNTIYF. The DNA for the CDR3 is TGTGCCAGCAGCGCAGGGAACTCTGGAAACACCATATATTTT.

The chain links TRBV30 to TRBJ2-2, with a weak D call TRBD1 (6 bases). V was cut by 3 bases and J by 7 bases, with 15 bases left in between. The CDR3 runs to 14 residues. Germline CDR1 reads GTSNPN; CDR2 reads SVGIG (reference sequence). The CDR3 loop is CAWRGVGAIGELFF. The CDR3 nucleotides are TGTGCCTGGAGGGGCGTGGGGGCGATCGGGGAGCTGTTTTTT.

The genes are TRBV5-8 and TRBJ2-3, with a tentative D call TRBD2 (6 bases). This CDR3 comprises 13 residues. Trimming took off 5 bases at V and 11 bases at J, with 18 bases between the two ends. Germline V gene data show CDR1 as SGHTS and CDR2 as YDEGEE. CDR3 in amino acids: CASSNRGKRGQYF. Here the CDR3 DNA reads TGTGCCAGCAGTAACCGGGGGAAAAGGGGGCAGTATTTT.

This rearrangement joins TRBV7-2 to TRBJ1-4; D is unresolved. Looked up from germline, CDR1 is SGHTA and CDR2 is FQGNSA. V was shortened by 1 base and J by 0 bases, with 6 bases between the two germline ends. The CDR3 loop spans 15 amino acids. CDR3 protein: CASSLVGSTNEKLFF. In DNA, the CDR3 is TGTGCCAGCAGCTTAGTGGGATCAACTAATGAAAAACTGTTTTTT.

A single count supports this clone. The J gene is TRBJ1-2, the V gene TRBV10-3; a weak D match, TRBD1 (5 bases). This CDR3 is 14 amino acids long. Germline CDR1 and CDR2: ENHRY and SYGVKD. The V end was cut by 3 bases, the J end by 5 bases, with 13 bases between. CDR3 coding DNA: TGTGCCATCAGTGACTCCGGGGGTGGATATGGCTACACCTTC. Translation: CAISDSGGGYGYTF.

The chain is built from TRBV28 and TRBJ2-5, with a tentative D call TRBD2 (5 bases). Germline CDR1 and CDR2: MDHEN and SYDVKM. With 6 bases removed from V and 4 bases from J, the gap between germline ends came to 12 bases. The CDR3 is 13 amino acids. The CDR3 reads CASSLTRRETQYF. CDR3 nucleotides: TGTGCCAGCAGCCTCACTAGACGAGAGACCCAGTACTTC. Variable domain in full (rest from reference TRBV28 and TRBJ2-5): DVKVTQSSRYLVKRTGEKVFLECVQDMDHENMFWYRQDPGLGLRLIYFSYDVKMKEKGDIPEGYSVSREKKERFSLILESASTNQTSMYLCASSLTRRETQYFGPGTRLLVL.

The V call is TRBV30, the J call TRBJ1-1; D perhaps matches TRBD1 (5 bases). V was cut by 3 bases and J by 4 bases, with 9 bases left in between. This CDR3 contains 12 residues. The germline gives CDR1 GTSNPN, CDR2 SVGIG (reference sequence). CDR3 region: CAWSRGITEAFF. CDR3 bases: TGTGCCTGGAGCCGGGGGATCACTGAAGCTTTCTTT.

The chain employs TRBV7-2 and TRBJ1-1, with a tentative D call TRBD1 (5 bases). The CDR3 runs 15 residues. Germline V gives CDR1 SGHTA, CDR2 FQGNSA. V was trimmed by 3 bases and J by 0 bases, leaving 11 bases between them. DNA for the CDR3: TGTGCCAGCAGCTTTTCCGCGGGGGTGAACACTGAAGCTTTCTTT. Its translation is CASSFSAGVNTEAFF.

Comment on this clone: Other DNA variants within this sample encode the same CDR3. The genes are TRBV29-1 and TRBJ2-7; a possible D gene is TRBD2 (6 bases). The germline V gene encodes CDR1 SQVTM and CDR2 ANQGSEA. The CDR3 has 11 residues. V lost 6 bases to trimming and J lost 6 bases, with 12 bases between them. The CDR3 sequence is CSVGGAGEQYF. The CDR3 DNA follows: TGCAGCGTGGGGGGAGCCGGCGAGCAGTACTTC.

CDR3 region: CASSPWSGRTYNEQFF. In nucleotides, the CDR3 is TGTGCCAGCAGCCCCTGGTCAGGGAGGACCTACAATGAGCAGTTCTTC. This sequence joins TRBV5-6 and TRBJ2-1, with D perhaps matching TRBD2 (6 bases). The CDR3 consists of 16 residues. Germline CDR1 is SGHDT and CDR2 is YYEEEE. Trimming stripped 4 bases from V and 2 bases from J, with 16 bases between. Looking up the rest from reference TRBV5-6 and TRBJ2-1 gives the full variable domain: DAGVTQSPTHLIKTRGQQVTLRCSPKSGHDTVSWYQQALGQGPQFIFQYYEEEERQRGNFPDRFSGHQFPNYSSELNVNALLLGDSALYLCASSPWSGRTYNEQFFGPGTRLTVL.

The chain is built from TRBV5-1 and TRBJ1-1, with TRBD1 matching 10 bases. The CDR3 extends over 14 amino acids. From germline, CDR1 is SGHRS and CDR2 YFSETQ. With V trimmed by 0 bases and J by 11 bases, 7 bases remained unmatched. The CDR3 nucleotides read TGCGCCAGCAGCTTGGGACAGGGGGCGGGATACGCTTTCTTT. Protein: CASSLGQGAGYAFF. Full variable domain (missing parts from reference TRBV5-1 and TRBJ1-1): KAGVTQTPRYLIKTRGQQVTLSCSPISGHRSVSWYQQTPGQGLQFLFEYFSETQRNKGNFPGRFSGRQFSNSRSEMNVSTLELGDSALYLCASSLGQGAGYAFFGQGTRLTVV.

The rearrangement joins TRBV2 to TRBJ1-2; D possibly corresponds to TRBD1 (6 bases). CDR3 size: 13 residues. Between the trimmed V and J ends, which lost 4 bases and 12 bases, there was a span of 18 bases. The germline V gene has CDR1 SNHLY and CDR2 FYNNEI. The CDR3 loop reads CASSGDPDRLDTF. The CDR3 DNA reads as TGTGCCAGCAGTGGGGACCCCGACAGGCTTGACACCTTC.

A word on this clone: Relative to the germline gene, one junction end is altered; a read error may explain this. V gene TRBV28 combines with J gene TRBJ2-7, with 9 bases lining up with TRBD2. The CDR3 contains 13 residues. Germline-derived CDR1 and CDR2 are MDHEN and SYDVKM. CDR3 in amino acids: CASKTSGSYEQYF. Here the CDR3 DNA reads TGCGCGTCTAAGACTAGCGGTTCCTACGAGCAGTACTTC.

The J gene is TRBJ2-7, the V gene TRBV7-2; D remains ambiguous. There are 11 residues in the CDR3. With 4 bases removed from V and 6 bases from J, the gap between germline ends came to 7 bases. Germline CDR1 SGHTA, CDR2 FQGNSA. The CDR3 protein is CASSYNGEQYF. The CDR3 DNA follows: TGTGCCAGCAGCTACAACGGCGAGCAGTACTTC.

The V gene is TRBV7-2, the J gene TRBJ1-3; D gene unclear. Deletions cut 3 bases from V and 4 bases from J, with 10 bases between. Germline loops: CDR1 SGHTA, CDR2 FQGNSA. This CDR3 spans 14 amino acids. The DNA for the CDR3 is TGTGCCAGCAGCTTTTTCAGTTACGGAAACACCATATATTTT. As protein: CASSFFSYGNTIYF.

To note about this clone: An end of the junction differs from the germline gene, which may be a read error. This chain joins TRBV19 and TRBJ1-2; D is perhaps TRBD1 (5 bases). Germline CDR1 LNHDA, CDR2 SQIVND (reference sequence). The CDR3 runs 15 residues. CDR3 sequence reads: CASSNFGSGRYGYTF. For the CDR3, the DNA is TGTGCCAGCAGTAACTTTGGCTCAGGGCGCTATGGCTACACCTTC.

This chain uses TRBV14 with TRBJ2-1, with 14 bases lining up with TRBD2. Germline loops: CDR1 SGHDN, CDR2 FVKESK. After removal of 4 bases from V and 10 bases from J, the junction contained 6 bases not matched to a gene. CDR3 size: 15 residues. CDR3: CASSPTSGGGGEQFF. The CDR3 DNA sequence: TGTGCCAGCAGCCCGACTAGCGGGGGGGGAGGAGAGCAGTTCTTC.

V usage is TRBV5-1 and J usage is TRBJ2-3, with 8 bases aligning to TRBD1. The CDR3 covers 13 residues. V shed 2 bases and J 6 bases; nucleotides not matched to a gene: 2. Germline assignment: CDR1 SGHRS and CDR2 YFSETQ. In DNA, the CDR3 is TGCGCCAGCAGCTTTGACAGGGGTGATACGCAGTATTTT. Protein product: CASSFDRGDTQYF.

For the CDR3, the DNA is TGTGCCAGCTTGCGGACGGGAGCACAAGGTACGCAGTATTTT. Its translation: CASLRTGAQGTQYF. The rearrangement joins TRBV27 to TRBJ2-3; possibly TRBD2 for D (6 bases). Germline-derived CDR1 and CDR2 are MNHEY and SMNVEV (reference sequence). CDR3 length equals 14 residues. V was clipped by 8 bases and J by 8 bases, with 20 bases between them.

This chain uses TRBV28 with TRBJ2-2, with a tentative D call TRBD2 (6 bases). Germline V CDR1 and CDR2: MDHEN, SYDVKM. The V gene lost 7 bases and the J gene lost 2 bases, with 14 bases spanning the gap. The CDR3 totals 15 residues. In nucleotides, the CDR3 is TGTGCCAGCACCCCCCCGGGACTTAACACCGGGGAGCTGTTTTTT. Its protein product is CASTPPGLNTGELFF.